This TCR beta chain is drawn from a study of early T cells in non-severe SARS-CoV-2 infection. The CDR3 extends over 16 amino acids. Per the germline V gene, CDR1 is KGHDR and CDR2 is SFDVKD. Trimming removed 3 bases from V and 4 bases from J; junction bases left unmatched: 7. A single record per CDR3 protein comes from TCRdb applying MiXCR to the 5' RACE reads. Among about 80,000 distinct CDR3 sequences listed, about 15% were seen once. The gene calls are TRBV24-1 and TRBJ2-3, with 9 bases fitting TRBD1. This sequence was found in an adult who was a healthcare worker with PCR-confirmed SARS-CoV-2 infection or an uninfected control (not recorded which). The sequenced sample was whole blood. CDR3 protein: CATSDTPRTGADTQYF. CDR3 sequence (DNA): TGTGCCACCAGTGATACTCCGAGGACAGGGGCAGATACGCAGTATTTT.